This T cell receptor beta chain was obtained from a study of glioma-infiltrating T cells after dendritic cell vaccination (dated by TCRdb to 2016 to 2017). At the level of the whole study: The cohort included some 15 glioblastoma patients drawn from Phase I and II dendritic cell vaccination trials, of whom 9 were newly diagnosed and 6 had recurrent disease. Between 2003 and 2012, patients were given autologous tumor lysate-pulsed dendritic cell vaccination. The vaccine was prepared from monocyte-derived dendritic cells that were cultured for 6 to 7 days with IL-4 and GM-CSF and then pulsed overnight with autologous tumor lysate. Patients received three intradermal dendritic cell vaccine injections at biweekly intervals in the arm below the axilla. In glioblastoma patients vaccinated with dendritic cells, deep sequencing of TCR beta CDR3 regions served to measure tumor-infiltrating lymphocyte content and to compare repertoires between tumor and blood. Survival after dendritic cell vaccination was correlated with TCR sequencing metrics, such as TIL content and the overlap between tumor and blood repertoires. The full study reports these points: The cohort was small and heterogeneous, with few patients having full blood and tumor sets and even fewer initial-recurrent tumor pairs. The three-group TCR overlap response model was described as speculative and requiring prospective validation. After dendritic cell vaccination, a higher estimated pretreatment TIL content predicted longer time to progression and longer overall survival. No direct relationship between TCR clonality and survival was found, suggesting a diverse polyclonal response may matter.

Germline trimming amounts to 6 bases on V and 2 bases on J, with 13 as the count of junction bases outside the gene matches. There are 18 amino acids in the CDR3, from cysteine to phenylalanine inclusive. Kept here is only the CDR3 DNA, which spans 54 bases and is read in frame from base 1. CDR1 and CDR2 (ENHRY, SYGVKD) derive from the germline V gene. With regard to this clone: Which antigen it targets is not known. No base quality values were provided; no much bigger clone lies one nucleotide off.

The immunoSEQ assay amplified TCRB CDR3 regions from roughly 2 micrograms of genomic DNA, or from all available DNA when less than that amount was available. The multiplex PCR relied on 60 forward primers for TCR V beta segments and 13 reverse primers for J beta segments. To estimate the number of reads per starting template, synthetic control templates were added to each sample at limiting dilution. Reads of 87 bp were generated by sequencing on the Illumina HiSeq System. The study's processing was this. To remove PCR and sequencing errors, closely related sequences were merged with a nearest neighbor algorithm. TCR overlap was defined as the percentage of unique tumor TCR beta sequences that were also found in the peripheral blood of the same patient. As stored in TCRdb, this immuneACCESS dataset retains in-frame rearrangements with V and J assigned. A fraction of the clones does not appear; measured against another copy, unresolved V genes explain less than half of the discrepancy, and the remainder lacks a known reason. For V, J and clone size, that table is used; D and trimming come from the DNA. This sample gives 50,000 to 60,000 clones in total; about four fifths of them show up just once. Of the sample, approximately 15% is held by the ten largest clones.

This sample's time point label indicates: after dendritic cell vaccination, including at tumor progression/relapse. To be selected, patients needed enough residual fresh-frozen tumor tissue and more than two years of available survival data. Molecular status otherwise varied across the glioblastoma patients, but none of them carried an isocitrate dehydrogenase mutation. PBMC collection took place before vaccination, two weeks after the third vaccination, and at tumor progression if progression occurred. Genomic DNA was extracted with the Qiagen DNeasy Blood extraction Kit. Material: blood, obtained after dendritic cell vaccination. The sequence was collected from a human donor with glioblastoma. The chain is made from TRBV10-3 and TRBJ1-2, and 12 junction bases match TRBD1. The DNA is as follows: TGTGCCATCAGATCGGGACAGGGGGCAGTAGCAGGCAACTATGGCTACACCTTC. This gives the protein CAIRSGQGAVAGNYGYTF.